This T cell receptor (beta chain) is drawn from a study of T-cell memory formation after mild COVID-19. Study findings and constraints: From day 15 to 85, contracting clones were balanced between CD4 and CD8, whereas later expanders leaned toward CD4+. Mostly located in CM and EM were contracting CD4+ clones, with contracting CD8+ clones located in EMRA. Whether second-wave clones peaking at day 37 were SARS-CoV-2 specific went unconfirmed.

Comments on this clonotype: Its antigen is unknown.

The TCR alpha and TCR beta cDNA libraries, bearing sample barcodes and UMIs, were generated by 5'RACE using constant-segment primers. Each CDR3 protein is one row after TCRdb ran MiXCR on the 5' RACE reads. Here the sample spans approximately 400,000 distinct CDR3 sequences, 24% being singletons. Deletions cut 0 bases from V and 5 bases from J, with 24 bases between. Germline CDR1 is SGHRS and CDR2 is YFSETQ. The CDR3 totals 18 residues. The sequence was obtained from an adult woman who had mild COVID-19 (a few samples of this study predate the infection). Cell type and time point are not known. The source material was PBMCs or a T cell subset sorted from them (not recorded which). J is TRBJ2-7 and V is TRBV5-1; either TRBD1 or TRBD2 may supply D (6 bases each). CDR3 loop: CASSLAIMAWGAVDEQYF. CDR3 nucleotides: TGCGCCAGCAGCTTGGCGATCATGGCTTGGGGGGCTGTCGACGAGCAGTACTTC.